This T cell receptor (beta chain) was recorded in a study of shared clonotypes between healthy human individuals. Study in general: Donors consisted of two women and a few men between 18 and 49.

The repertoire was sequenced with immunoSEQ multiplex PCR; TCRdb's copy has only in-frame clones and lacks some. The repertoire holds approximately 1.5 million clones, with 98% as singletons. The junction had 12 bases not matched to a gene; V was cut back by 0 bases and J by 2 bases. There are 18 residues in the CDR3. From germline, CDR1 is SGHNT and CDR2 YYREEE (reference sequence). This chain uses TRBV5-4 with TRBJ2-7; TRBD2 agrees at 9 bases. This sequence originates from a man in his thirties or forties in good health. Material: naive CD4+ T cells sorted from blood. Subset noted: CD45RA+ positively selected. The DNA of the CDR3 is TGTGCCAGCAGCTTGGAAAGGACTAGCGCTGGACTCACCTACGAGCAGTACTTC. This sequence encodes CASSLERTSAGLTYEQYF.